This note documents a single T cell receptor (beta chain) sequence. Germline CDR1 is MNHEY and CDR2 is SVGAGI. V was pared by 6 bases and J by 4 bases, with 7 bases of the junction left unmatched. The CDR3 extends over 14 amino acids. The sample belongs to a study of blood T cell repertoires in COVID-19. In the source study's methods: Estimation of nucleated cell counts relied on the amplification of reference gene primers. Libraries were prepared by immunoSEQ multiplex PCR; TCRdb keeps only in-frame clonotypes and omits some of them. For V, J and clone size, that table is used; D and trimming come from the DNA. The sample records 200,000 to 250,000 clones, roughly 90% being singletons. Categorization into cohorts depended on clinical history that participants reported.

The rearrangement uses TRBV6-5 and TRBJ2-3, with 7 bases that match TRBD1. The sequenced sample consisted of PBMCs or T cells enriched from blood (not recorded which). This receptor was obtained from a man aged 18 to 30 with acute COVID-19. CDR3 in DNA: TGTGCCAGCAGGACACAGGGGTTGTCAGATACGCAGTATTTT. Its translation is CASRTQGLSDTQYF.